A single sample is the source of the 27 T cell receptor beta chains below, sequenced in a study of shared T cell receptors in the human thymus. Data came from immunoSEQ multiplex PCR; TCRdb stores just in-frame clones and leaves some out. The sample carries hundreds of thousands of clones, approximately 89% recorded once. These data also formed part of another study, on human thymus T cells.

What was sequenced was thymocytes. The receptors shown here come from a boy less than two years old with a congenital heart defect.

The CDR3 coding sequence is TGCAGTGCTAACAGGGCCGGCTACACCTTC. Its protein is CSANRAGYTF. V is TRBV20-1 and J is TRBJ1-2; a weak D match, TRBD1 (6 bases). V dropped 4 bases and J dropped 8 bases, with 8 bases sitting between them. The CDR3 spans 10 residues. Germline-derived CDR1 and CDR2 are DFQATT and SNEGSKA (reference sequence).

The chain joins TRBV6-5 to TRBJ2-3; a possible D gene is TRBD2 (6 bases). This CDR3 spans 14 amino acids. V lost 5 bases and J 5 bases, leaving 14 bases between the germline ends. Looked up from germline, CDR1 is MNHEY and CDR2 is SVGAGI. The CDR3 nucleotides read TGTGCCAGCAGTGCTAGCGAAGGGGAAGATACGCAGTATTTT. Translating it yields CASSASEGEDTQYF.

CDR3 residues: CASSQAQDRFNEKLFF. The CDR3 coding sequence is TGCGCCAGCAGCCAAGCCCAGGACAGATTCAATGAAAAACTGTTTTTT. The chain links TRBV4-1 to TRBJ1-4, with D tentatively TRBD1 (6 bases). The CDR3 covers 16 residues. Germline loops: CDR1 MGHRA, CDR2 YSYEKL. V lost 1 base and J 5 bases, leaving 14 bases between the germline ends.

The chain employs TRBV4-1 and TRBJ1-4, with TRBD1 identical over 9 bases. The CDR3 loop spans 18 amino acids. Germline-derived CDR1 and CDR2 are MGHRA and YSYEKL. V was pared by 0 bases and J by 7 bases, with 12 bases of the junction left unmatched. This CDR3 reads CASSQDTQTGGLFEKLFF. The CDR3 region has the DNA TGCGCCAGCAGCCAAGACACCCAGACAGGGGGTTTATTTGAAAAACTGTTTTTT.

The chain couples TRBV2 to TRBJ1-2; D may be TRBD1 (5 bases). CDR3 length equals 15 residues. Germline CDR1 SNHLY, CDR2 FYNNEI. The V and J ends lost 2 bases and 4 bases respectively, with 14 bases between them. The CDR3 DNA follows: TGTGCCAGCAGTGAATCGGGGGGGATAAGCTATGGCTACACCTTC. This encodes CASSESGGISYGYTF.

The chain combines TRBV19 with TRBJ1-5; 7 positions agree with TRBD1. Germline loops: CDR1 LNHDA, CDR2 SQIVND (reference sequence). V shed 3 bases, J shed 7 bases, and the junction held 18 bases outside the gene matches. This CDR3 has 18 amino acids. CDR3 protein: CASSMKKAAGGIRQPQHF. The CDR3 DNA sequence: TGTGCCAGTAGTATGAAGAAGGCTGCAGGGGGAATAAGGCAGCCCCAGCATTTT.

The chain combines TRBV7-2 with TRBJ1-4; 9 nucleotides align to TRBD1. The CDR3 sequence is 16 residues long. Germline CDR1 reads SGHTA; CDR2 reads FQGNSA. J gave up 5 bases and V 1 base, and 5 bases lay outside the gene matches. The CDR3, as DNA: TGTGCCAGCAGCTTAGTCCCGGGACAGGGCAATGAAAAACTGTTTTTT. Its translation is CASSLVPGQGNEKLFF. Variable domain in full (rest from reference TRBV7-2 and TRBJ1-4): GAGVSQSPSNKVTEKGKDVELRCDPISGHTALYWYRQSLGQGLEFLIYFQGNSAPDKSGLPSDRFSAERTGGSVSTLTIQRTQQEDSAVYLCASSLVPGQGNEKLFFGSGTQLSVL.

The chain combines TRBV2 with TRBJ2-1, with 15 bases identical to TRBD2. The CDR3 spans 16 residues. After removal of 3 bases from V and 10 bases from J, the junction contained 7 bases not matched to a gene. CDR1 and CDR2 from the germline V gene are SNHLY and FYNNEI. DNA for the CDR3: TGTGCCAGCAGTGATTCGGGACTAGCGGGAGGAATCGAGCAGTTCTTC. It translates to CASSDSGLAGGIEQFF.

The V gene is TRBV28, the J gene TRBJ2-7, with D possibly matching TRBD2 (5 bases). Germline-derived CDR1 and CDR2 are MDHEN and SYDVKM. The length of the CDR3 is 19 residues. V gave up 5 bases and J gave up 5 bases, with 31 bases separating them. DNA of the CDR3: TGTGCCAGCAGTGGAGACCCCGTTTTTGTCGGAGTCGGGAAGAACGAGCAGTACTTC. This translates into CASSGDPVFVGVGKNEQYF.

The V and J genes are TRBV27 and TRBJ1-1; 7 nucleotides agree with TRBD1. V lost 5 bases and J lost 5; bases outside the gene matches: 5. The CDR3 covers 13 residues. CDR1 MNHEY and CDR2 SMNVEV come from the germline V gene (reference sequence). The CDR3 here is CASSRQGNTEAFF. The CDR3 DNA reads TGTGCCAGCAGTAGACAGGGTAATACTGAAGCTTTCTTT.

The V and J genes are TRBV27 and TRBJ2-4, with a weak D call TRBD2 (5 bases). V shed 8 bases and J shed 0 bases, with 14 bases lying between them. Germline lookup yields CDR1 MNHEY and CDR2 SMNVEV (reference sequence). This CDR3 has 15 residues. CDR3 protein: CASATGTLAKNIQYF. CDR3 nucleotides: TGTGCCAGCGCCACGGGAACCTTAGCCAAAAACATTCAGTACTTC.

The chain joins TRBV12-5 to TRBJ2-3, with TRBD2 identical over 8 bases. Germline V gene data show CDR1 as LGHNT and CDR2 as FRNRAP. This CDR3 has 14 residues. V was pared by 6 bases and J by 7 bases, with 9 bases of the junction left unmatched. CDR3 nucleotide sequence: TGTGCTAGTGGCCTCTCCAGCGGGAGTTATACGCAGTATTTT. Amino acids: CASGLSSGSYTQYF.

The V gene is TRBV27, the J gene TRBJ1-2; D is unclear. The CDR3 consists of 16 residues. Germline assignment: CDR1 MNHEY and CDR2 SMNVEV (reference sequence). V was shortened by 6 bases and J by 1 base, with 18 bases between the two germline ends. Here the CDR3 reads CASSPKWRPNNYGYTF. Here the CDR3 DNA reads TGTGCCAGCAGCCCAAAATGGAGGCCGAATAACTATGGCTACACCTTC.

This chain connects TRBV27 to TRBJ2-7; TRBD2 matches at 9 bases. The CDR3 has 16 amino acids. CDR1 is MNHEY, CDR2 SMNVEV, per germline (reference sequence). The V segment lost 3 bases and the J segment 0 bases; nucleotides outside the gene matches: 6. The CDR3 DNA reads as TGTGCCAGCAGTTTCTGGCGGGAGGGGAGCTCCTACGAGCAGTACTTC. It codes for CASSFWREGSSYEQYF.

The chain employs TRBV7-6 and TRBJ2-5, with 11 positions matching TRBD1. The junction had 6 bases not matched to a gene; V was cut back by 5 bases and J by 1 base. The germline V gene has CDR1 SGHVS and CDR2 FNYEAQ. This CDR3 contains 16 residues. CDR3 residues: CASSTDRGRLQETQYF. The CDR3 nucleotides are TGTGCCAGCAGCACGGACAGGGGGCGCCTCCAAGAGACCCAGTACTTC.

The V gene is TRBV29-1, the J gene TRBJ2-1, with 9 bases that match TRBD2. The CDR3 consists of 15 residues. V lost 6 bases to trimming and J lost 12 bases; unmatched junction nucleotides: 18. The germline V gene encodes CDR1 SQVTM and CDR2 ANQGSEA. CDR3 nucleotides: TGCAGCGTGGGGGGGCTAGCGGGATCCCTTTTGGGGCAGTTCTTC. Its translation is CSVGGLAGSLLGQFF.

The chain couples TRBV6-6 to TRBJ2-1; a possible D gene is TRBD2 (6 bases). Trimming removed 7 bases from V and 6 bases from J, with 16 bases in between. The germline gives CDR1 MNHNY, CDR2 SVGAGI (reference sequence). The CDR3 runs 14 residues. The CDR3 loop is CASNPGLFPNEQFF. The CDR3, as DNA: TGTGCCAGCAACCCGGGACTCTTCCCCAATGAGCAGTTCTTC.

V is TRBV19 and J is TRBJ1-5; D uncertain. Trimming stripped 5 bases from V and 7 bases from J, with 9 bases between. This CDR3 spans 12 amino acids. Germline V gives CDR1 LNHDA, CDR2 SQIVND (reference sequence). This chain's CDR3 is CASSRGYQPQHF. The DNA for the CDR3 is TGTGCCAGTAGTCGGGGTTACCAGCCCCAGCATTTT.

V is TRBV7-9 and J is TRBJ2-1; 9 bases fit TRBD2. The CDR3 consists of 16 residues. Germline V gives CDR1 SEHNR, CDR2 FQNEAQ (reference sequence). The trim removed 6 bases at V and 2 bases at J, leaving 8 bases unmatched. DNA of the CDR3: TGTGCCAGCAGATTTATAGCGGGGGCTCCCTACAATGAGCAGTTCTTC. The encoded protein is CASRFIAGAPYNEQFF. The variable domain in full, with the rest retrieved from reference TRBV7-9 and TRBJ2-1, is DTGVSQNPRHKITKRGQNVTFRCDPISEHNRLYWYRQTLGQGPEFLTYFQNEAQLEKSRLLSDRFSAERPKGSFSTLEIQRTEQGDSAMYLCASRFIAGAPYNEQFFGPGTRLTVL.

This CDR3 reads CASSPTVSNQPQHF. The CDR3, as DNA: TGTGCCAGCAGCCCGACAGTTAGCAATCAGCCCCAGCATTTT. The chain carries TRBV6-6 and TRBJ1-5; possibly TRBD1 for D (5 bases). Germline CDR1 and CDR2: MNHNY and SVGAGI (reference sequence). Trimming removed 6 bases at V and 0 bases at J, with 9 bases between. There are 14 residues in the CDR3.

As DNA, the CDR3 is TGCGCCAGCAGCTTGGAGGGGGTTGCAACTAATGAAAAACTGTTTTTT. Residues: CASSLEGVATNEKLFF. V gene TRBV5-1 combines with J gene TRBJ1-4; D possibly corresponds to TRBD1 (6 bases). This CDR3 contains 16 residues. The germline V and J ends were trimmed by 0 bases and 0 bases, with 9 bases remaining between them. Germline loops: CDR1 SGHRS, CDR2 YFSETQ.

The chain couples TRBV7-3 to TRBJ1-2, with TRBD1 matching 7 bases. The junction had 9 bases not matched to a gene; V was cut back by 2 bases and J by 3 bases. Germline-derived CDR1 and CDR2 are SGHTA and FQGTGA. The CDR3 spans 16 residues. As DNA, the CDR3 is TGTGCCAGCAGCTTAGGAGGGACAGAACACTACTATGGCTACACCTTC. This gives the protein CASSLGGTEHYYGYTF. Full variable domain (remainder filled in from reference TRBV7-3 and TRBJ1-2): GAGVSQTPSNKVTEKGKYVELRCDPISGHTALYWYRQSLGQGPEFLIYFQGTGAADDSGLPNDRFFAVRPEGSVSTLKIQRTERGDSAVYLCASSLGGTEHYYGYTFGSGTRLTVV.

The chain has TRBV5-1 and TRBJ2-1; 7 positions match TRBD1. V was pared by 4 bases and J by 1 base, with 5 bases of the junction left unmatched. This CDR3 comprises 15 residues. Germline-derived CDR1 and CDR2 are SGHRS and YFSETQ. DNA of the CDR3: TGCGCCAGCAGCAATCAGGACAGGTCCTACAATGAGCAGTTCTTC. This translates into CASSNQDRSYNEQFF.

This clone was counted between two and nine times. The chain has TRBV28 and TRBJ2-2, with TRBD2 matching over 8 bases. V was clipped by 7 bases and J by 3 bases; unmatched bases: 19. The CDR3 spans 19 residues. CDR1 is MDHEN and CDR2 is SYDVKM in the germline V gene. The CDR3 DNA sequence: TGTGCCAGCATTGAAAGGGAGCGGGAGCCCCCCCCGGACACCGGGGAGCTGTTTTTT. This gives the protein CASIEREREPPPDTGELFF.

The V gene is TRBV6-1, the J gene TRBJ2-7; TRBD1 aligns across 8 bases. Germline V gives CDR1 MNHNS, CDR2 SASEGT. V shed 4 bases and J 5 bases; nucleotides not matched to a gene: 4. CDR3 length: 13 amino acids. The CDR3 is CASSGPTGDEQYF. DNA of the CDR3: TGTGCCAGCAGTGGACCGACAGGGGACGAGCAGTACTTC.

This clone was detected only once. V and J are TRBV4-3 and TRBJ1-4, with 7 nucleotides matching TRBD1. The length of the CDR3 is 18 residues. Germline V gene data show CDR1 as LGHNA and CDR2 as YSLEER. V lost 0 bases to trimming and J lost 8 bases; unmatched junction nucleotides: 15. Written as DNA, the CDR3 is TGCGCCAGCAGCCAAGAGGGGGGAAAAACAGGGGAAGGGGAAAAACTGTTTTTT. Protein product: CASSQEGGKTGEGEKLFF.

Worth noting for this clone: This same CDR3 is encoded by further DNA sequences in the sample. The V gene is TRBV4-3, the J gene TRBJ2-7, with D unresolved. The germline V gene encodes CDR1 LGHNA and CDR2 YSLEER. Trimming pared 0 bases from V and 0 bases from J, leaving 9 bases between. The length of the CDR3 is 15 residues. CDR3 region: CASSQDRGSSYEQYF. CDR3 nucleotides: TGCGCCAGCAGCCAAGATCGCGGTAGCTCCTACGAGCAGTACTTC.